The text below deals with one T cell receptor beta chain. The antigen is undetermined. Primers included in the PCR were 60 Vbeta and 13 Jbeta primers. Only in-frame clones appear in the TCRdb table, and some are missing; sequencing was by immunoSEQ multiplex PCR. There are 120,000 or so clones in the sample; over 65% occur only once, and 3.4% lies in the top ten. The data were taken from a study of cytomegalovirus exposure and HLA in healthy donors. Findings of the study overall: Earlier analysis looked at TCR beta V segments, and most were productive about 90% or about 30% of the time. Being indistinguishable, some V segments were excluded, TRBV6-2 and TRBV6-3 among them.

The germline V gene has CDR1 SGHAT and CDR2 FQNNGV. This CDR3 is built from 14 residues. V gave up 1 base and J gave up 6 bases, with 9 bases separating them. Despite likely unrecorded immune exposures, the donors were nominally healthy at the time of sampling. The chain carries TRBV11-2 and TRBJ2-2; D is unclear. The receptor's source is a man in his thirties or forties in good health and CMV-seronegative. Sequencing was performed on PBMCs. The CDR3 is CASSLAVDAGELFF. CDR3 coding DNA: TGTGCCAGCAGCTTAGCTGTAGATGCCGGGGAGCTGTTTTTT.